Here is one T cell receptor beta chain with its context. What it recognizes is unknown. The source of the sample is a study of cytomegalovirus exposure and HLA in healthy donors. Study-wide findings and caveats: The tendency of first-cohort TCR clusters to co-occur in the approximately 120 validation repertoires was identified by a subsequent analysis.

This CDR3 region has 16 residues. CDR1 and CDR2 from the germline V gene are SGHTA and FQGNSA. V lost 1 base, J lost 0 bases, and 3 bases stayed unmatched. Clones were read by immunoSEQ multiplex PCR, and TCRdb kept only the in-frame ones, dropping some. The table includes 100,000 to 150,000 clones, 89% detected once. Sequencing was performed on PBMCs. The chain uses TRBV7-2 and TRBJ2-1, with 7 bases lining up with TRBD2. This TCR was recovered from a woman between 18 and 29 years old in good health and CMV-seronegative. CDR3 nucleotide sequence: TGTGCCAGCAGCTTAGGGGGGGGAGCCTCCTACAATGAGCAGTTCTTC. It codes for CASSLGGGASYNEQFF. The full variable domain, with the rest looked up from reference TRBV7-2 and TRBJ2-1, is GAGVSQSPSNKVTEKGKDVELRCDPISGHTALYWYRQSLGQGLEFLIYFQGNSAPDKSGLPSDRFSAERTGGSVSTLTIQRTQQEDSAVYLCASSLGGGASYNEQFFGPGTRLTVL.